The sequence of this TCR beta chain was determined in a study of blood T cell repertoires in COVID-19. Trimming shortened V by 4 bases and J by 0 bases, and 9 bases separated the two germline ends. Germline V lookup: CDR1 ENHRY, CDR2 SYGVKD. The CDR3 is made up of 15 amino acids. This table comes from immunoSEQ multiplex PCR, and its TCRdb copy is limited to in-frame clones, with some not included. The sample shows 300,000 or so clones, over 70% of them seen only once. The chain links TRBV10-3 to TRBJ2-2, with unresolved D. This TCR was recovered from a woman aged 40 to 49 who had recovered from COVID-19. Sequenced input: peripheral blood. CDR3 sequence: CAISAPAANTGELFF. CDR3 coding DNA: TGTGCCATCAGTGCCCCCGCGGCGAACACCGGGGAGCTGTTTTTT.